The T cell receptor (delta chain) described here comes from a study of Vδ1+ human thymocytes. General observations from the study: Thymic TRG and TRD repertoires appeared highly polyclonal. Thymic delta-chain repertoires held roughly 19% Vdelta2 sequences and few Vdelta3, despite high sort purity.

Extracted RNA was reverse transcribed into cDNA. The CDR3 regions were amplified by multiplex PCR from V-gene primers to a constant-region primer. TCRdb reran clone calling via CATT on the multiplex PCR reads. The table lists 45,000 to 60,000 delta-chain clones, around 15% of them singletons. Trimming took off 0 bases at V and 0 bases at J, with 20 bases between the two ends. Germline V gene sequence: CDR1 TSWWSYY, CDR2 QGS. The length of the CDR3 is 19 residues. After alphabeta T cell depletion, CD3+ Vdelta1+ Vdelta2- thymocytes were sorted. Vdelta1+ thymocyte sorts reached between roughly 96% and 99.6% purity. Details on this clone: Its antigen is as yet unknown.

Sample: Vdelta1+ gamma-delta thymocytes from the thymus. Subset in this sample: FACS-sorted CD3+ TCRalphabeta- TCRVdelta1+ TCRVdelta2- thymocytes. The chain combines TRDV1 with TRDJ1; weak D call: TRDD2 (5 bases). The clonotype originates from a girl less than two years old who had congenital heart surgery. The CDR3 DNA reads TGTGCTCTTGGGGAACTGAGCCCTCAGTACCTACCCTACACCGATAAACTCATCTTT. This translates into CALGELSPQYLPYTDKLIF.